These 25 T cell receptor beta chains share one sample of origin, sequenced in a study of blood T cell repertoires in COVID-19. TCRdb's table, derived via immunoSEQ multiplex PCR, lists solely in-frame clones and lacks some. The repertoire holds some 150,000 clones, with over 75% as singletons. The specimen sequenced was peripheral blood. The receptors were gathered from a woman aged 55-75 years with COVID-19, enrolled during active disease.

This chain uses TRBV6-1 with TRBJ1-2, with D tentatively TRBD1 (5 bases). Germline-derived CDR1 and CDR2 are MNHNS and SASEGT. The CDR3 consists of 14 residues. V gave up 1 base and J gave up 4 bases, with 10 bases separating them. Here the CDR3 reads CASSEGWGSYGYTF. The CDR3, as DNA: TGTGCCAGCAGTGAAGGTTGGGGCTCCTATGGCTACACCTTC.

This chain uses TRBV4-3 with TRBJ1-1; 7 nucleotides agree with TRBD1. CDR1 and CDR2 (germline): LGHNA, YSLEER. Losses at the gene ends were 4 bases for V and 2 bases for J; bases not matched to a gene: 4. The CDR3 consists of 14 residues. The CDR3 protein is CASSRRDSNTEAFF. The DNA of the CDR3 is TGCGCCAGCAGCCGTCGGGACAGTAACACTGAAGCTTTCTTT.

The genes are TRBV5-4 and TRBJ1-2, with 7 nucleotides matching TRBD1. Per germline, CDR1 SGHNT and CDR2 YYREEE (reference sequence). This CDR3 is 15 amino acids long. J lost 0 bases, V lost 4 bases, and 6 bases had no gene match. This chain's CDR3 is CASSPDRLANYGYTF. DNA for the CDR3: TGTGCCAGCAGCCCGGACAGGCTAGCTAACTATGGCTACACCTTC. Full variable domain (rest looked up from reference TRBV5-4 and TRBJ1-2): ETGVTQSPTHLIKTRGQQVTLRCSSQSGHNTVSWYQQALGQGPQFIFQYYREEENGRGNFPPRFSGLQFPNYSSELNVNALELDDSALYLCASSPDRLANYGYTFGSGTRLTVV.

The rearrangement joins TRBV7-6 to TRBJ2-7; the match to TRBD2 covers 12 bases. The CDR3 runs to 17 residues. The V and J ends lost 1 base and 5 bases, in that order; junction bases with no gene match: 9. Germline V CDR1 and CDR2: SGHVS, FNYEAQ. This CDR3 is CASSLEASGGAADEQYF. CDR3 nucleotides: TGTGCCAGCAGCTTAGAGGCTAGCGGGGGGGCGGCGGACGAGCAGTACTTC.

This clone came up once. V and J are TRBV6-6 and TRBJ2-5; tentative D call: TRBD1 (6 bases). V gave up 7 bases and J gave up 2 bases, with 11 bases separating them. CDR1 MNHNY and CDR2 SVGAGI come from the germline V gene (reference sequence). CDR3 length: 13 residues. CDR3 sequence (DNA): TGTGCCAGCAAAAAAGGGGGTCAAGAGACCCAGTACTTC. Amino acids: CASKKGGQETQYF.

The rearrangement links TRBV19 to TRBJ1-5, with 7 bases identical to TRBD1. Germline V gene sequence: CDR1 LNHDA, CDR2 SQIVND (reference sequence). V dropped 6 bases and J dropped 4; count of bases not matched to a gene: 6. There are 14 residues in the CDR3. The CDR3 bases are TGTGCCAGTAGCCTCGAACAGGGGAATCAGCCCCAGCATTTT. This codes for CASSLEQGNQPQHF. Filled out from reference TRBV19 and TRBJ1-5, the complete variable domain reads DGGITQSPKYLFRKEGQNVTLSCEQNLNHDAMYWYRQDPGQGLRLIYYSQIVNDFQKGDIAEGYSVSREKKESFPLTVTSAQKNPTAFYLCASSLEQGNQPQHFGDGTRLSIL.

J is TRBJ2-5 and V is TRBV13; 12 bases agree with TRBD1. The CDR3 contains 15 residues. Trimming took 6 bases from V and 4 from J; bases not matched to a gene: 6. Germline V gene lookup returns CDR1 PRHDT and CDR2 FYEKMQ (reference sequence). The CDR3 DNA follows: TGTGCCAGCAGTTCCGGGACAGGGGGCCGAGAGACCCAGTACTTC. Residues: CASSSGTGGRETQYF.

The rearrangement joins TRBV9 to TRBJ1-1; 9 bases are shared with TRBD1. Germline CDR1 is SGDLS and CDR2 is YYNGEE. The V and J ends lost 0 bases and 3 bases, in that order; junction bases with no gene match: 9. The CDR3 totals 17 residues. The CDR3 DNA is TGTGCCAGCAGCGTAGGGGGACAGGGTTTAGGGTACACTGAAGCTTTCTTT. Translation gives CASSVGGQGLGYTEAFF. Using reference TRBV9 and TRBJ1-1 for the parts outside the CDR3, the full variable domain is DSGVTQTPKHLITATGQRVTLRCSPRSGDLSVYWYQQSLDQGLQFLIQYYNGEERAKGNILERFSAQQFPDLHSELNLSSLELGDSALYFCASSVGGQGLGYTEAFFGQGTRLTVV.

V is TRBV21-1 and J is TRBJ2-2; the DNA was not used to check the table's D call, TRBD2. TRBV21-1 constitutes a pseudogene. The CDR3 runs 18 residues. CDR3 DNA: TGTGCCAGCAGCAAACTAGCGGGGGGCGAGGGGTTGAGCGGGGAGCTGTTTTTT. Residues: CASSKLAGGEGLSGELFF.

The J gene is TRBJ2-3, the V gene TRBV2; 8 nucleotides line up with TRBD2. Per germline, CDR1 SNHLY and CDR2 FYNNEI. This CDR3 spans 14 amino acids. After removal of 6 bases from V and 4 bases from J, the junction contained 6 bases not matched to a gene. As DNA, the CDR3 is TGTGCCAGCAGCCGGAGCGGGGGCCCAGATACGCAGTATTTT. Its translation: CASSRSGGPDTQYF.

This chain links TRBV5-4 with TRBJ1-2; 12 nucleotides match TRBD1. Trimming cost V 0 bases and J 2 bases; bases outside gene matches: 8. CDR3 length: 18 amino acids. CDR1 SGHNT and CDR2 YYREEE come from the germline V gene (reference sequence). CDR3 protein: CASSLVVGDRGPNYGYTF. CDR3 DNA: TGTGCCAGCAGCTTGGTCGTAGGGGACAGGGGGCCCAACTATGGCTACACCTTC.

The V and J genes are TRBV9 and TRBJ2-1, with a possible D match to TRBD1 (7 bases). Germline lookup yields CDR1 SGDLS and CDR2 YYNGEE. V shed 5 bases and J shed 6 bases, with 18 bases lying between them. This CDR3 is built from 15 residues. In DNA form, the CDR3 reads TGTGCCAGCAGTCGCTCTCAGGGGGGTGGCAATGAGCAGTTCTTC. It translates to CASSRSQGGGNEQFF.

A single count supports this clone. This chain uses TRBV7-3 with TRBJ1-1; D call uncertain. CDR1 SGHTA and CDR2 FQGTGA come from the germline V gene. V was clipped by 5 bases and J by 2 bases, with 12 bases between them. The CDR3 covers 14 residues. CDR3 residues: CASSEREGNTEAFF. In DNA form, the CDR3 reads TGTGCCAGCAGCGAGCGGGAGGGCAACACTGAAGCTTTCTTT.

V is TRBV3-1 (or the pseudogene TRBV3-2) and J is TRBJ2-3, with 14 bases identical to TRBD2. With V trimmed by 6 bases and J by 13 bases, 9 bases remained unmatched. Looked up from germline, CDR1 is LGHDT and CDR2 is YNNKEL (reference sequence). The CDR3 length is 14 residues. The CDR3 loop reads CASRGTSGGIREYF. DNA for the CDR3: TGTGCCAGCAGAGGGACTAGCGGGGGTATACGGGAGTATTTT.

This sequence joins TRBV9 and TRBJ2-2; no definite D call. Germline V gene data show CDR1 as SGDLS and CDR2 as YYNGEE. With 0 bases removed from V and 0 bases from J, the gap between germline ends came to 6 bases. The CDR3 extends over 15 amino acids. In DNA form, the CDR3 reads TGTGCCAGCAGCGTAGATAGCCCGAACACCGGGGAGCTGTTTTTT. Protein product: CASSVDSPNTGELFF.

DNA of the CDR3: TGTGCCAGCTCACCAGGAGGACAGCCCACCGATGAGCAGTTCTTC. This gives the protein CASSPGGQPTDEQFF. The chain joins TRBV18 to TRBJ2-1, with D perhaps TRBD1 (6 bases). This CDR3 contains 15 residues. V was trimmed by 2 bases and J by 8 bases, leaving 16 bases between them. The germline V gene has CDR1 KGHSH and CDR2 LQKENI.

The J gene is TRBJ2-7, the V gene TRBV7-9, with TRBD1 matching 9 bases. The CDR3 sequence is 15 residues long. The germline V gene has CDR1 SEHNR and CDR2 FQNEAQ (reference sequence). Trimming cost V 1 base and J 6 bases; bases outside gene matches: 7. The CDR3 DNA follows: TGTGCCAGCAGCTTAGGGGACAGGGAGGGGCTCGAGCAGTACTTC. Its protein is CASSLGDREGLEQYF.

V gene TRBV12-5 combines with J gene TRBJ1-5; D not resolved. CDR3 length: 11 residues. Per germline, CDR1 LGHNT and CDR2 FRNRAP. Between the trimmed V and J ends, which lost 6 bases and 5 bases, there was a span of 5 bases. The CDR3 DNA is TGTGCTAGTGGGGGAGATCAGCCCCAGCATTTT. This codes for CASGGDQPQHF.

This clone was seen a single time. The chain is built from TRBV11-3 and TRBJ2-7; D not certain. This CDR3 is built from 14 residues. Germline V gives CDR1 SGHNT, CDR2 YENEEA. The V end was cut by 6 bases, the J end by 1 base, with 13 bases between. CDR3 in DNA: TGTGCCAGCAGTCCCTATGGAGAATCCTACGAGCAGTACTTC. It translates to CASSPYGESYEQYF.

J is TRBJ2-7 and V is TRBV28, with D hard to call. The CDR3 consists of 14 residues. Germline CDR1 and CDR2: MDHEN and SYDVKM. Trimming pared 7 bases from V and 1 base from J, leaving 14 bases between. The CDR3 reads CASTASFRSYEQYF. As DNA, the CDR3 is TGTGCCAGCACCGCCAGTTTCCGATCCTACGAGCAGTACTTC.

The chain couples TRBV5-1 to TRBJ2-5, with a weak D call TRBD1 (6 bases). Germline-derived CDR1 and CDR2 are SGHRS and YFSETQ. The CDR3 consists of 15 residues. V lost 0 bases and J 2 bases, leaving 11 bases between the germline ends. The CDR3 is CASSLALDSQETQYF. The CDR3 coding sequence is TGCGCCAGCAGCTTGGCCCTGGACAGTCAAGAGACCCAGTACTTC.

DNA of the CDR3: TGTGCCAGCAGCTTAAGTCGCAGCACCGGGGAGCTGTTTTTT. It is translated as CASSLSRSTGELFF. The chain uses TRBV7-3 and TRBJ2-2; D unresolved. Per the germline V gene, CDR1 is SGHTA and CDR2 is FQGTGA. V was shortened by 1 base and J by 4 bases, with 7 bases between the two germline ends. The CDR3 length is 14 residues.

J is TRBJ2-1 and V is TRBV6-2 or TRBV6-3, with D perhaps matching TRBD1 (6 bases). CDR1 is MNHEY and CDR2 is SVGEGT in the germline V gene. V was shortened by 0 bases and J by 8 bases, with 14 bases between the two germline ends. This CDR3 region has 15 residues. The DNA of the CDR3 is TGTGCCAGCAGTTACTCGGGGGCCCCGAACGATGAGCAGTTCTTC. This encodes CASSYSGAPNDEQFF.

J is TRBJ1-1 and V is TRBV7-9; D gene unclear. The CDR3 runs to 15 residues. CDR1 and CDR2 from the germline V gene are SEHNR and FQNEAQ (reference sequence). V lost 10 bases, J lost 0 bases, and 18 bases lay in between. The CDR3 DNA follows: TGTGCCACCACCCACCAGGTCGGTTTGAACACTGAAGCTTTCTTT. Its protein product is CATTHQVGLNTEAFF. Supplemented by reference TRBV7-9 and TRBJ1-1, the full variable domain reads DTGVSQNPRHKITKRGQNVTFRCDPISEHNRLYWYRQTLGQGPEFLTYFQNEAQLEKSRLLSDRFSAERPKGSFSTLEIQRTEQGDSAMYLCATTHQVGLNTEAFFGQGTRLTVV.

The gene calls are TRBV7-2 and TRBJ1-5; 7 nucleotides agree with TRBD1. Germline CDR1 and CDR2: SGHTA and FQGNSA. The CDR3 is made up of 17 amino acids. The J segment lost 1 base and the V segment lost 5 bases, leaving 11 bases of the junction unmatched. CDR3 residues: CASSIRDRPGSNQPQHF. The CDR3 DNA reads as TGTGCCAGCAGCATCCGGGACAGACCCGGGAGCAATCAGCCCCAGCATTTT.